What follows describes a single TCR beta chain. This record comes from a study of primary melanoma T cells and metastatic recurrence. As for the study in general: Samples were primary melanomas of stage T2 to T4.

Germline-derived CDR1 and CDR2 are SGHAT and FQDESV (reference sequence). Trimming left V 6 bases short and J 6 bases short, with 20 bases between. The CDR3 length is 15 residues. The protocol was immunoSEQ multiplex PCR, while the TCRdb copy is restricted to in-frame clones and leaves out a portion. The sample has about 69 clones. The specimen was melanoma tumor tissue. V usage is TRBV11-1 and J usage is TRBJ1-2, with D perhaps matching TRBD1 (6 bases). The clonotype was recovered from a human donor with melanoma. DNA of the CDR3: TGTGCCAGCAGGGGGGCCGGGACACCTCAGGATGGCTACACCTTC. This translates into CASRGAGTPQDGYTF. The variable domain in full, completed from reference TRBV11-1 and TRBJ1-2, reads EAEVAQSPRYKITEKSQAVAFWCDPISGHATLYWYRQILGQGPELLVQFQDESVVDDSQLPKDRFSAERLKGVDSTLKIQPAELGDSAMYLCASRGAGTPQDGYTFGSGTRLTVV.